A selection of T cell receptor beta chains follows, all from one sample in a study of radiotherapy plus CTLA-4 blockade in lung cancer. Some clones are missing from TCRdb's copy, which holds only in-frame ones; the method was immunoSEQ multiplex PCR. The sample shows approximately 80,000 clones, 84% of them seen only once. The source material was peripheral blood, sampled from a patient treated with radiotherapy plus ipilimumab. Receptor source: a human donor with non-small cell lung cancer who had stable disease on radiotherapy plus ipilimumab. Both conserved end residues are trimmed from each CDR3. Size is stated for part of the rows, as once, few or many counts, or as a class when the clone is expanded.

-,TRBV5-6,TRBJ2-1,ASSLQGSLAGVLYNEQF
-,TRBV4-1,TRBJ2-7,ASSRGPGLAAYEQY
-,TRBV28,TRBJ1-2,ASSFLSGGYT
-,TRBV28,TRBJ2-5,ASSLRGREETQY
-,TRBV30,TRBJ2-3,AWSVWSTDTQY
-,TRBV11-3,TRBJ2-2,ASSLDRFGELF
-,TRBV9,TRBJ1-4,ASSVVGSAEKLF
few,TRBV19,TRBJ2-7,ASSNFWGSGDYEQY
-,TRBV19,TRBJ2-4,ASTPRSQDSAKNIQY
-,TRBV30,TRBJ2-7,AWSTRRGTGGYEQY
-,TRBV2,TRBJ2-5,ASSLIRDRGRTQY
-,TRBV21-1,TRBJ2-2,ASSTYYRGGCRGAV
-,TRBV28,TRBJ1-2,ASSSRRGGGYT
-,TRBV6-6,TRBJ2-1,ASSSNTGNEQF
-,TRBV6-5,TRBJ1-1,ASRDRYTEAF
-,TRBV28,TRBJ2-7,ASSPTSASYEQY
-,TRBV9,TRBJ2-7,ASSVDDRVYEQY